The clone carrying this T cell receptor beta chain was detected only a few times. Its antigen is unidentified. The germline gives CDR1 MDHEN, CDR2 SYDVKM. V shed 8 bases, J shed 6 bases, and the junction held 14 bases outside the gene matches. The CDR3 has 15 amino acids. The data belong to a study of shared clonotypes between healthy human individuals. Study background: Each donor's CD8 memory used one plate, CD8 naive two, each CD4 subset three. General study results and limits: Memory subsets generally showed smaller estimated richness than naive subsets did.

Method: immunoSEQ multiplex PCR; TCRdb's copy keeps in-frame clones and lacks some. Among about 2.1 million clones listed, approximately 92% were seen once. The naive CD8 fraction comprised CD45RO-negative cells positively selected for CCR7 and excluded terminally differentiated effector memory CD45RA+ cells. Every one of the donors was a Caucasian adult that lived in Nashville, Tennessee. The TCR comes from a man aged 18 to 30 in good health. Some clones in this sample may be carry-over from other donors' samples. Sequenced: naive CD8+ T cells from PBMCs. The chain carries TRBV28 and TRBJ2-5, with 8 bases lining up with TRBD2. CDR3 sequence: CASRFRGGDEKTQYF. CDR3 bases: TGTGCCAGCCGATTCCGGGGGGGGGACGAGAAGACCCAGTACTTC. The full variable domain, in which reference TRBV28 and TRBJ2-5 provide the parts outside the CDR3, is DVKVTQSSRYLVKRTGEKVFLECVQDMDHENMFWYRQDPGLGLRLIYFSYDVKMKEKGDIPEGYSVSREKKERFSLILESASTNQTSMYLCASRFRGGDEKTQYFGPGTRLLVL.